These T cell receptor beta chains were read from a single sample in a study of blood T cell repertoires in COVID-19. The repertoire was sequenced with immunoSEQ multiplex PCR; TCRdb's copy has only in-frame clones and lacks some. Here the sample spans 400,000 to 450,000 clones, about nine tenths being singletons. What was sequenced was peripheral blood. The source is a woman between 40 and 50 years old with COVID-19, enrolled during active disease. Each CDR3 is given with its conserved first and last residue. A D gene is named only where the DNA matches it firmly. Rows may omit the clone size; those that give it use once, few, many or a size class.

d_gene: TRBD1
v_gene: TRBV10-3
j_gene: TRBJ2-3
abundance: -
CDR3aa: CAIKGGQGETDTQYF
CDR3nt: TGTGCCATCAAGGGTGGACAGGGGGAGACAGATACGCAGTATTTT

d_gene: -
v_gene: TRBV19
j_gene: TRBJ2-1
abundance: -
CDR3aa: CASSRPAEYNEQFF
CDR3nt: TGTGCCAGTAGTCGACCGGCGGAATACAATGAGCAGTTCTTC

d_gene: -
v_gene: TRBV10-3
j_gene: TRBJ2-7
abundance: -
CDR3aa: CAISDPGLLSSYEQYF
CDR3nt: TGTGCCATCAGTGACCCTGGACTCCTTAGCTCCTACGAGCAGTACTTC

d_gene: -
v_gene: TRBV7-8
j_gene: TRBJ1-5
abundance: -
CDR3aa: CASSLEWSQPQHF
CDR3nt: TGTGCCAGCAGCTTAGAGTGGAGTCAGCCCCAGCATTTT

d_gene: -
v_gene: TRBV5-1
j_gene: TRBJ2-1
abundance: -
CDR3aa: CASSSPVTSLRYEQFF
CDR3nt: TGCGCCAGCAGCTCCCCGGTAACGTCCCTCAGGTATGAGCAGTTCTTC

d_gene: TRBD1
v_gene: TRBV6-5
j_gene: TRBJ1-2
abundance: -
CDR3aa: CASSSRQGAGYTF
CDR3nt: TGTGCCAGCAGTTCCCGACAGGGTGCTGGCTACACCTTC

d_gene: TRBD1
v_gene: TRBV19
j_gene: TRBJ2-3
abundance: -
CDR3aa: CASSTTGETDTQYF
CDR3nt: TGTGCCAGTAGTACGACAGGGGAAACAGATACGCAGTATTTT

d_gene: TRBD1
v_gene: TRBV4-1
j_gene: TRBJ2-7
abundance: few
CDR3aa: CASSQLRGPNYEQYF
CDR3nt: TGCGCCAGCAGCCAGCTCAGGGGGCCTAACTACGAGCAGTACTTC

d_gene: TRBD1
v_gene: TRBV5-1
j_gene: TRBJ2-1
abundance: -
CDR3aa: CASRAGTVSYNEQFF
CDR3nt: TGCGCCAGCAGGGCCGGGACAGTCTCCTACAATGAGCAGTTCTTC

d_gene: -
v_gene: TRBV27
j_gene: TRBJ1-5
abundance: once
CDR3aa: CASSFHGGNQPQHF
CDR3nt: TGTGCCAGCAGTTTCCACGGCGGGAATCAGCCCCAGCATTTT

d_gene: -
v_gene: TRBV2
j_gene: TRBJ2-2
abundance: -
CDR3aa: CASGLGAGDTGELFF
CDR3nt: TGTGCCAGCGGTCTGGGGGCAGGGGACACCGGGGAGCTGTTTTTT

d_gene: -
v_gene: TRBV14
j_gene: TRBJ1-2
abundance: -
CDR3aa: CASSQDGGPWGYTF
CDR3nt: TGTGCCAGCAGCCAAGACGGGGGGCCCTGGGGCTACACCTTC

d_gene: -
v_gene: TRBV5-4
j_gene: TRBJ1-3
abundance: -
CDR3aa: CASSLNAGFGFAGNTIYF
CDR3nt: TGTGCCAGCAGCTTGAACGCAGGGTTTGGATTCGCTGGAAACACCATATATTTT

d_gene: TRBD2
v_gene: TRBV28
j_gene: TRBJ2-1
abundance: -
CDR3aa: CAGSAGGYNEQFF
CDR3nt: TGTGCCGGGTCGGCGGGAGGCTACAATGAGCAGTTCTTC

d_gene: -
v_gene: TRBV28
j_gene: TRBJ1-5
abundance: -
CDR3aa: CASSSLGPQHF
CDR3nt: TGTGCCAGCAGTTCTCTAGGGCCCCAGCATTTT

d_gene: TRBD1
v_gene: TRBV27
j_gene: TRBJ1-6
abundance: -
CDR3aa: CASSLTGTRYNSPLHF
CDR3nt: TGTGCCAGCAGTCTGACAGGGACTAGATATAATTCACCCCTCCACTTT

d_gene: -
v_gene: TRBV29-1
j_gene: TRBJ1-1
abundance: -
CDR3aa: CSVRNRDRTEAFF
CDR3nt: TGCAGCGTACGTAACAGGGATAGGACTGAAGCTTTCTTT

d_gene: TRBD1
v_gene: TRBV7-9
j_gene: TRBJ2-1
abundance: -
CDR3aa: CASSSQKLTGFEQFF
CDR3nt: TGTGCCAGCAGCTCACAGAAGCTGACAGGGTTTGAGCAGTTCTTC

d_gene: -
v_gene: TRBV10-2
j_gene: TRBJ1-5
abundance: few
CDR3aa: CASRRESNQPQHF
CDR3nt: TGCGCCAGCAGGCGGGAAAGCAATCAGCCCCAGCATTTT